This T cell receptor (beta chain) was identified during a study of T cell responses to AZD1222 COVID-19 vaccine. To note about this clone: Its antigen is not known.

The CDR3 extends over 14 amino acids. Germline CDR1 is MNHEY and CDR2 is SVGAGI. The V segment lost 7 bases and the J segment 9 bases; nucleotides outside the gene matches: 10. Study results and caveats: It should be noted that donors were predominantly white British and more often female, and clonal diversity was possibly underestimated. Mapped onto spike, vaccine-associated CD4 TCRs spanned it and were dominant at 160-218 and 743-854. Of the AZD1222 recipients, only 5 or 6 were seropositive at baseline.

The data were produced by immunoSEQ multiplex PCR, yet TCRdb's version contains in-frame clones alone and is incomplete. This repertoire shows around 180,000 clones, 85% to 95% found once; its top ten account for 8% to 13%. The sequences come from peripheral blood, collected on day 0 of AZD1222 vaccination. The receptor was isolated from an adult in good health. This sequence joins TRBV6-5 and TRBJ2-1, with 9 bases lining up with TRBD2. This chain's CDR3 is CASKSSGRNSEQFF. CDR3 in DNA: TGTGCCAGCAAGAGTAGCGGGAGAAATAGTGAGCAGTTCTTC.